These 6 T cell receptor beta chains share one sample of origin, sequenced in a study of T cells in Graves' hyperthyroidism and ophthalmopathy. Using RNA transcripts as the source, TCR beta CDR3 regions were amplified. Carried out on the TCR CDR3, a first-round RT-PCR used the HTBI primer set. TCRdb fed the multiplex PCR reads into MiXCR, producing one record per CDR3 protein. This sample has around 400,000 distinct CDR3 sequences, with around a quarter found just once. Specimen: blood. The receptors shown here come from a middle-aged man with Graves' hyperthyroidism.

This clonotype has just a few counts. DNA for the CDR3: TGCGCCAGCAGCCCCGACGGATCACCCCTCCACTTT. This translates into CASSPDGSPLHF. This chain connects TRBV5-1 to TRBJ1-6; D ambiguous. This CDR3 is 12 amino acids long. CDR1 is SGHRS, CDR2 YFSETQ, per germline. V gave up 4 bases and J gave up 10 bases, with 9 bases separating them. The variable domain in full, completed from reference TRBV5-1 and TRBJ1-6, reads KAGVTQTPRYLIKTRGQQVTLSCSPISGHRSVSWYQQTPGQGLQFLFEYFSETQRNKGNFPGRFSGRQFSNSRSEMNVSTLELGDSALYLCASSPDGSPLHFGNGTRLTVT.

The chain joins TRBV20-1 to TRBJ1-6; 7 bases align to TRBD1. Germline V lookup: CDR1 DFQATT, CDR2 SNEGSKA (reference sequence). The CDR3 has 16 residues. Trimming cost V 1 base and J 10 bases; bases outside gene matches: 13. The CDR3 DNA reads as TGCAGTGCTAGAGTAAGGGGAACAGGGGTTGGATCACCCCTCCACTTT. Protein: CSARVRGTGVGSPLHF.

This clonotype has only a few counts. The V call is TRBV19, the J call TRBJ2-3; TRBD1 or TRBD2 may be the D gene (5 bases each). The V end lost 7 bases, the J end lost 5 bases, and 16 bases lay between the germline ends. CDR1 is LNHDA and CDR2 is SQIVND in the germline V gene (reference sequence). The CDR3 is 14 amino acids. The CDR3 sequence is CASKEGRKGDTQYF. The DNA of the CDR3 is TGTGCCAGTAAAGAGGGGCGGAAGGGAGATACGCAGTATTTT.

The chain is built from TRBV28 and TRBJ2-7, with 10 bases lining up with TRBD2. The CDR3 extends over 18 amino acids. With V trimmed by 2 bases and J by 4 bases, 14 bases remained unmatched. The germline gives CDR1 MDHEN, CDR2 SYDVKM. The CDR3: CASSLTPPITSGNYEQYF. The DNA of the CDR3 is TGTGCCAGCAGTTTAACCCCCCCGATTACTAGCGGGAATTACGAGCAGTACTTC.

The chain has TRBV19 and TRBJ2-1; D call uncertain. In germline, CDR1 is LNHDA, CDR2 SQIVND (reference sequence). V was clipped by 5 bases and J by 2 bases, with 7 bases between them. There are 13 residues in the CDR3. CDR3 protein: CASSPATYNEQFF. CDR3 nucleotide sequence: TGTGCCAGTAGTCCCGCAACCTACAATGAGCAGTTCTTC.

This clonotype was seen a few times. This chain joins TRBV11-3 and TRBJ2-2, with D possibly TRBD1 on 6 matching bases. CDR3 length: 16 amino acids. Germline V gene sequence: CDR1 SGHNT, CDR2 YENEEA. Trimming pared 2 bases from V and 0 bases from J, leaving 10 bases between. DNA of the CDR3: TGTGCCAGCAGCTTACGGGCAGGGGCGAACACCGGGGAGCTGTTTTTT. Protein product: CASSLRAGANTGELFF.